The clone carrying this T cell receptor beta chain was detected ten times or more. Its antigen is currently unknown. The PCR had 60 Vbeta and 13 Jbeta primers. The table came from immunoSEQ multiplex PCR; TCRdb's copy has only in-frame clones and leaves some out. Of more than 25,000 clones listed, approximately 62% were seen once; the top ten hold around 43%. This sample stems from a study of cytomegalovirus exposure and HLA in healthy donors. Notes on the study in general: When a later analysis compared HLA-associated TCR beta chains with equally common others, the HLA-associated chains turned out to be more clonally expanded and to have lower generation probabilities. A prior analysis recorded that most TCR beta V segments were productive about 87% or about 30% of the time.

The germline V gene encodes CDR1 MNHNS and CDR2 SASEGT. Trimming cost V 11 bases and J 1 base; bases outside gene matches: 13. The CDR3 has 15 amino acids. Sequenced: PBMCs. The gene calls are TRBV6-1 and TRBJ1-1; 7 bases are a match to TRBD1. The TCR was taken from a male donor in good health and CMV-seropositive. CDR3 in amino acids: CACGDSGTANTEAFF. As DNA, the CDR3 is TGTGCCTGCGGGGACTCCGGGACAGCGAACACTGAAGCTTTCTTT.